Shown below are 2 T cell receptor beta chains from a single sample sequenced in a study of monozygotic twins with inflammatory bowel disease. TCRdb re-called the 5' RACE reads; every CDR3 protein appears as one record, without DNA. Its table records approximately 200,000 distinct CDR3 sequences. Sequencing was done on a sample of blood. The receptors come from a human donor with ulcerative colitis or Crohn's disease, or a healthy co-twin of an affected twin (not recorded which).

The CDR3: CASSFNWLQETQYF. The genes are TRBV7-2 and TRBJ2-5. CDR3 length: 14 amino acids. Germline V CDR1 and CDR2: SGHTA, FQGNSA.

V usage is TRBV12-3 or TRBV12-4 and J usage is TRBJ1-1; TCRdb's assignment of TRBD1 cannot be checked, as there is no DNA. The CDR3 is 14 amino acids. This CDR3 is CASSLGLGEPEAFF.